This T cell receptor (beta chain) was recorded in a study of regulatory T cells in long-lasting Graves disease. Overall study results and limits: Accuracy may have suffered from the small sample size.

The germline V and J ends were trimmed by 3 bases and 1 base, with 19 bases remaining between them. The CDR3 runs 17 residues. The germline CDR1 and CDR2 sequences are SGHKS and YYEKEE (reference sequence). This clonotype came up many times. Its specificity is unknown. As to time point: newly diagnosed GD, antithyroid drugs for less than 3 months. RNA extracted from PBMCs served as the sequencing template. Sequencing libraries for TCR beta were prepared with iRepertoire HTBI primers and Arm-PCR of CDR3 regions. MiXCR was run by TCRdb on the multiplex PCR reads, yielding one entry per CDR3 protein. The table has 250,000 to 300,000 distinct CDR3 sequences, around 19% seen once; the top ten hold 14%. This sample was also put to use in a study of T cells in Graves' hyperthyroidism and ophthalmopathy. That work contributes: Absent ophthalmopathy progression within 18 months defined stable Graves' hyperthyroidism.

This receptor was identified in a woman aged 25 to 45 with Graves disease. The V gene is TRBV5-5, the J gene TRBJ1-2; the D gene is possibly TRBD1 (6 bases). The starting material was peripheral blood mononuclear cells (PBMCs), obtained at new diagnosis, from a patient treated with antithyroid drugs. The CDR3 loop is CASSYVSDRQNNYGYTF. In nucleotides, the CDR3 is TGTGCCAGCAGCTATGTTTCGGACAGACAGAATAACTATGGCTACACCTTC.